Listed below are T cell receptor beta chains from one sample, sequenced in a study of blood T cells in healthy people across ages. Using its own MiXCR run on the 5' RACE reads, TCRdb lists one record per CDR3 protein. The sample lists about 1.1 million distinct CDR3 sequences, roughly two fifths occurring once. The sample was blood. The source of these receptors is a young man in good health. CDR3s include the opening cysteine and the closing phenylalanine or tryptophan. Each record gives: CDR3 protein, CDR3 DNA, J gene, D gene, clone size, V gene. A D gene is named only where the DNA matches it firmly. Not every row has a clone size; where given, it reads once, few, many or a size class.

CDR3: CASSQDKGAYEQYF
DNA: TGTGCCAGCAGCCAAGATAAGGGGGCCTACGAGCAGTACTTC
J: TRBJ2-7
D: -
size: -
V: TRBV3-1

CDR3: CASSFYPGRSYGYTF
DNA: TGTGCCAGCAGTTTTTACCCGGGACGGAGCTATGGCTACACCTTC
J: TRBJ1-2
D: -
size: few
V: TRBV14

CDR3: CASSQDLTGRNEKLFF
DNA: TGTGCCAGCAGCCAAGACCTGACAGGGAGGAATGAAAAACTGTTTTTT
J: TRBJ1-4
D: TRBD1
size: -
V: TRBV3-1

CDR3: CASSQDNALAGERVPDTQYF
DNA: TGCGCCAGCAGCCAAGATAATGCTTTAGCGGGGGAAAGGGTCCCAGATACGCAGTATTTT
J: TRBJ2-3
D: TRBD2
size: -
V: TRBV4-3

CDR3: CASSLGGQPYNEQFF
DNA: TGTGCCAGCAGCTTAGGAGGACAGCCCTACAATGAGCAGTTCTTC
J: TRBJ2-1
D: -
size: few
V: TRBV7-6

CDR3: CASSQDAPFEPQHF
DNA: TGTGCCAGCAGCCAAGATGCCCCCTTCGAGCCCCAGCATTTT
J: TRBJ1-5
D: -
size: few
V: TRBV4-2

CDR3: CASSYGTSGVIEQFF
DNA: TGTGCCAGCAGTTACGGGACTAGCGGGGTAATTGAGCAGTTCTTC
J: TRBJ2-1
D: TRBD2
size: -
V: TRBV6-6

CDR3: CASSRRTGVGQPQHF
DNA: TGCGCCAGTAGCCGAAGGACAGGGGTAGGGCAGCCCCAGCATTTT
J: TRBJ1-5
D: TRBD1
size: few
V: TRBV4-3

CDR3: CASSFKGSRDTQYF
DNA: TGTGCCAGCAGCTTTAAAGGGAGTAGGGATACGCAGTATTTT
J: TRBJ2-3
D: -
size: -
V: TRBV7-3

CDR3: CASSERGSGTDTQYF
DNA: TGTGCCAGCAGTGAACGTGGTAGCGGTACAGATACGCAGTATTTT
J: TRBJ2-3
D: -
size: few
V: TRBV2

CDR3: CASSPRGGKTEAFF
DNA: TGTGCCAGCAGTCCACGGGGAGGGAAAACTGAAGCTTTCTTT
J: TRBJ1-1
D: -
size: few
V: TRBV12-3/TRBV12-4

CDR3: CASSPGHLVGTIYNEQFF
DNA: TGTGCCAGCAGCCCTGGCCATCTGGTGGGGACTATATACAATGAGCAGTTCTTC
J: TRBJ2-1
D: TRBD2
size: -
V: TRBV7-3

CDR3: CASSTNRVLHEQFF
DNA: TGTGCCAGCAGCACCAACAGGGTATTGCATGAGCAGTTCTTC
J: TRBJ2-1
D: -
size: -
V: TRBV28

CDR3: CASSFTGLRNQPQHF
DNA: TGTGCCAGCAGCTTCACAGGGCTCCGGAATCAGCCCCAGCATTTT
J: TRBJ1-5
D: -
size: -
V: TRBV27

CDR3: CSGGRQGAAAEAFF
DNA: TGCAGCGGAGGCCGACAGGGGGCGGCGGCTGAAGCTTTCTTT
J: TRBJ1-1
D: TRBD1
size: -
V: TRBV29-1

CDR3: CASRTTGEGYEQYF
DNA: TGTGCCAGCAGGACAACAGGGGAGGGCTACGAGCAGTACTTC
J: TRBJ2-7
D: -
size: few
V: TRBV6-5

CDR3: CASSWGTGAYEQYF
DNA: TGTGCCAGCAGCTGGGGGACAGGGGCCTACGAGCAGTACTTC
J: TRBJ2-7
D: TRBD1
size: many
V: TRBV7-8

CDR3: CASSKERGAIILEEQFF
DNA: TGTGCCAGCAGCAAAGAGCGGGGGGCCATTATTTTGGAGGAGCAGTTCTTC
J: TRBJ2-1
D: -
size: -
V: TRBV21-1

CDR3: CASSIGTGAREQFF
DNA: TGTGCCAGCAGTATCGGGACAGGGGCACGGGAGCAGTTCTTC
J: TRBJ2-1
D: TRBD1
size: few
V: TRBV12-3/TRBV12-4

CDR3: CASSRPPGQTNRNYGYTF
DNA: TGTGCCAGCAGTAGGCCACCGGGACAGACAAACCGAAACTATGGCTACACCTTC
J: TRBJ1-2
D: TRBD1
size: -
V: TRBV6-2/TRBV6-3

CDR3: CASSQVPLAPQHF
DNA: TGCGCCAGCAGCCAAGTTCCCCTTGCGCCCCAGCATTTT
J: TRBJ1-5
D: -
size: -
V: TRBV4-3

CDR3: CASSYRQVHPHNEQFF
DNA: TGTGCCAGCAGTTACAGGCAGGTCCACCCCCACAATGAGCAGTTCTTC
J: TRBJ2-1
D: -
size: once
V: TRBV6-2/TRBV6-3

CDR3: CASSFPLAGGPSDTQYF
DNA: TGTGCCAGCAGCTTCCCCCTAGCGGGGGGGCCTTCAGATACGCAGTATTTT
J: TRBJ2-3
D: TRBD2
size: -
V: TRBV7-2

CDR3: CASSPSPGIGTETQYF
DNA: TGTGCCAGCAGCCCCTCGCCGGGGATAGGTACAGAGACCCAGTACTTC
J: TRBJ2-5
D: -
size: -
V: TRBV7-3

CDR3: CAISTRDRDFRSGANVLTF
DNA: TGTGCCATCAGTACCCGGGACAGGGATTTCCGGTCTGGGGCCAACGTCCTGACTTTC
J: TRBJ2-6
D: TRBD1
size: few
V: TRBV10-3

CDR3: CASSLFRQGVYEQYF
DNA: TGTGCCAGCAGTTTATTCCGGCAGGGGGTCTACGAGCAGTACTTC
J: TRBJ2-7
D: TRBD1
size: -
V: TRBV27

CDR3: CASSQAWTPGTTEAFF
DNA: TGTGCCAGCAGCCAAGCCTGGACCCCGGGCACCACTGAAGCTTTCTTT
J: TRBJ1-1
D: -
size: once
V: TRBV3-1

CDR3: CASSFPPGETNHNEQFF
DNA: TGTGCCAGCAGTTTCCCCCCCGGGGAAACCAACCACAATGAGCAGTTCTTC
J: TRBJ2-1
D: -
size: many
V: TRBV12-3/TRBV12-4

CDR3: CASSQGIAGGYEQYF
DNA: TGTGCCAGCAGCCAAGGTATAGCGGGGGGCTACGAGCAGTACTTC
J: TRBJ2-7
D: TRBD2
size: many
V: TRBV4-2